This T cell receptor (beta chain) derives from a study of T-cell memory formation after mild COVID-19. Study-level findings and limits: Among CD4+ contracting clones, most were CM and EM, and CD8+ ones EMRA.

Of note for this clonotype: Its target is not known.

V lost 4 bases, J lost 3 bases, and 13 bases lay in between. Germline CDR1 and CDR2: MGHRA and YSYEKL. This CDR3 region has 15 residues. TCRdb re-analysed the 5' RACE reads in MiXCR, keeping a single row per CDR3 protein. The sample lists more than 250,000 distinct CDR3 sequences, about 16% occurring once. The rearrangement uses TRBV4-1 and TRBJ1-3, with D possibly TRBD1 on 6 matching bases. Sequencing was performed on PBMCs or a T cell subset sorted from them (not recorded which). The TCR sequence derives from a man aged 18 to 29 who had mild COVID-19 (a few samples of this study predate the infection). Cell type and time point are not known. The CDR3 coding sequence is TGCGCCAGCAGCCCTCAGGGGCGCGGTGGAAACACCATATATTTT. Amino acids: CASSPQGRGGNTIYF.